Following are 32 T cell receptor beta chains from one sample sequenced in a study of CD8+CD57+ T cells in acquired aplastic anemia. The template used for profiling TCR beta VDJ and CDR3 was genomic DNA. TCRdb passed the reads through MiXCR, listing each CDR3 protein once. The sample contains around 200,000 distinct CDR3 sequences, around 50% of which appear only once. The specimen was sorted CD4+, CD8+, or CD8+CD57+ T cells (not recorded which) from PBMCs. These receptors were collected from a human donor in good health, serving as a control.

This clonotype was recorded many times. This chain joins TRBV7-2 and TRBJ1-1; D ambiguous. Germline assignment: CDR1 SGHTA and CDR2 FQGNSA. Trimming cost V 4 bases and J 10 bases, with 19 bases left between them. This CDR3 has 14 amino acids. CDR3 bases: TGTGCCAGCAGCTACCGACCGGAACGCGAAAGAGCTTTCTTT. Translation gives CASSYRPERERAFF.

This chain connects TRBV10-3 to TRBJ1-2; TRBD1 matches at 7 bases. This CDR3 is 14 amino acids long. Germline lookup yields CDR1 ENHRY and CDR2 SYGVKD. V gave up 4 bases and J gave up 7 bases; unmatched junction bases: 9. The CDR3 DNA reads TGTGCCATCAGTGTTTACAGGGGAATGCGTGGCTACACCTTC. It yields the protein CAISVYRGMRGYTF.

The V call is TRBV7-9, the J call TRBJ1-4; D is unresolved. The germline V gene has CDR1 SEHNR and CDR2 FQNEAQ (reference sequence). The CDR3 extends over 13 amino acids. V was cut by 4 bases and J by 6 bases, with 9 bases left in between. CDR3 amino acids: CASSSTLYEKLFF. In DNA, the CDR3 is TGTGCCAGCAGCTCTACCCTTTATGAAAAACTGTTTTTT.

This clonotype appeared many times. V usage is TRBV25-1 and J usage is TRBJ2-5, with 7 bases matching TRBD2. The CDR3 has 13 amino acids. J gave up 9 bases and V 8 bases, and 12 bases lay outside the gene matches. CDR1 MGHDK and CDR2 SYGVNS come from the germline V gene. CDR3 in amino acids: CASSFGGGMAQYF. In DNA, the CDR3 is TGTGCCAGCTCCTTTGGGGGGGGTATGGCCCAGTACTTC.

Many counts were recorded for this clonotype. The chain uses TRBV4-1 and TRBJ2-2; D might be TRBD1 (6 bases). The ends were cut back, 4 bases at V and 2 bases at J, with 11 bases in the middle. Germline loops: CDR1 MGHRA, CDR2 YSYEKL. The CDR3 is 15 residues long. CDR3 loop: CASSRGDINTGELFF. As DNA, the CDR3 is TGCGCCAGCAGCCGAGGGGACATCAACACCGGGGAGCTGTTTTTT.

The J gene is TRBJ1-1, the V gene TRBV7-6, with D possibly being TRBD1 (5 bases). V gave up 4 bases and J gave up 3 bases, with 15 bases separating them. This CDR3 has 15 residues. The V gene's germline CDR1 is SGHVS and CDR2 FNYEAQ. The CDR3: CASSSLSTDYTEAFF. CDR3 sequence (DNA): TGTGCCAGCAGCTCTTTATCGACAGACTACACTGAAGCTTTCTTT.

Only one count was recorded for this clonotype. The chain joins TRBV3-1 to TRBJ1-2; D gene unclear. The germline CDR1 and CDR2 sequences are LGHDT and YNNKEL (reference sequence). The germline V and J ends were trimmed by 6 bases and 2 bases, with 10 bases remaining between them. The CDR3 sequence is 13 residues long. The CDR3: CASSLIGNYGYTF. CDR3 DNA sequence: TGTGCCAGCAGTTTAATAGGGAACTATGGCTACACCTTC.

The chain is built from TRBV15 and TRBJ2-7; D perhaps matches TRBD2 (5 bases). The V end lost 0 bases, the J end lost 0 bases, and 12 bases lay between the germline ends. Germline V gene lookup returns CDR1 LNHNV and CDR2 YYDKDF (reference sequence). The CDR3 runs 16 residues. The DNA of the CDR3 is TGTGCCACCAGCAGAGATAGGACTCCTAGCTCCTACGAGCAGTACTTC. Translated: CATSRDRTPSSYEQYF.

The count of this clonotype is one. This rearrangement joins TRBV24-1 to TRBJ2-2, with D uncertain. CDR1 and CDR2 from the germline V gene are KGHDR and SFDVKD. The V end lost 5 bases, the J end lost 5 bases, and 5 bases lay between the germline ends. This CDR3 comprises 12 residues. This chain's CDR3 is CATSALTGELFF. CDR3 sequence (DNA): TGTGCCACCAGTGCATTAACCGGGGAGCTGTTTTTT.

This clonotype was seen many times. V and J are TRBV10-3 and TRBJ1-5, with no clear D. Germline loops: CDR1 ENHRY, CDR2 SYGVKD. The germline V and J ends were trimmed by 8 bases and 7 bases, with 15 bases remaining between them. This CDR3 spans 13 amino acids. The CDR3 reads CAISPEREQPQHF. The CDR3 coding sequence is TGTGCCATCTCCCCCGAAAGGGAACAGCCCCAGCATTTT.

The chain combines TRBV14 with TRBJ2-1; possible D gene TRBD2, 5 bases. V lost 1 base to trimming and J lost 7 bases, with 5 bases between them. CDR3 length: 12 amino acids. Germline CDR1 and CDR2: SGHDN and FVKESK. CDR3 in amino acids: CASSQGGNEQFF. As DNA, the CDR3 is TGTGCCAGCAGCCAAGGAGGGAATGAGCAGTTCTTC.

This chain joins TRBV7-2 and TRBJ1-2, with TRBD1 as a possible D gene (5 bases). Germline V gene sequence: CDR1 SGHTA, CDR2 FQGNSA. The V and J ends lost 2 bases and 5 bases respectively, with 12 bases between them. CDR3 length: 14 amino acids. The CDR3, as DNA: TGTGCCAGCAGCTTATCTAACGGGGGTTATGGCTACACCTTC. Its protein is CASSLSNGGYGYTF.

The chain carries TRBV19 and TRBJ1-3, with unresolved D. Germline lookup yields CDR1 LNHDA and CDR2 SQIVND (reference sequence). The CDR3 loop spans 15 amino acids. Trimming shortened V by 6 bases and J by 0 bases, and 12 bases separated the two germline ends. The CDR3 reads CASRTHDGSGNTIYF. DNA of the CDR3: TGTGCCAGTAGGACGCACGACGGCTCTGGAAACACCATATATTTT.

This CDR3 is CSATRTGDLNYGYTF. In DNA form, the CDR3 reads TGCAGTGCTACCAGGACAGGGGATCTCAACTATGGCTACACCTTC. The rearrangement joins TRBV20-1 to TRBJ1-2, with 9 bases lining up with TRBD1. The CDR3 has 15 amino acids. The V segment lost 4 bases and the J segment 2 bases; nucleotides outside the gene matches: 8. Germline V CDR1 and CDR2: DFQATT, SNEGSKA (reference sequence).

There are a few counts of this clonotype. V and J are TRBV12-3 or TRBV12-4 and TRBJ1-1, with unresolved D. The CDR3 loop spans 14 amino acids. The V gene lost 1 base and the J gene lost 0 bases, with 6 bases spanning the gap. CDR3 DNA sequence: TGTGCCAGCAGTTTAGAACAGCTGAACACTGAAGCTTTCTTT. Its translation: CASSLEQLNTEAFF.

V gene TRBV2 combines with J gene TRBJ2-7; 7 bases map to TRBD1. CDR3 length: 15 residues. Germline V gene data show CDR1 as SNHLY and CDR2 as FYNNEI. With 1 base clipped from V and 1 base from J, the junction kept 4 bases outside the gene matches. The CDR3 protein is CASSEGARGSYEQYF. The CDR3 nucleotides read TGTGCCAGCAGTGAAGGTGCCAGGGGGTCCTACGAGCAGTACTTC.

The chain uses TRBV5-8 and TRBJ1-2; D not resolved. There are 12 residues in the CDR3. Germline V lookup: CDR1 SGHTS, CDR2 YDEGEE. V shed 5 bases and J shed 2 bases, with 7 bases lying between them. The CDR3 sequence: CASRGQNYGYTF. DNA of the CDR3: TGTGCCAGCAGAGGCCAGAACTATGGCTACACCTTC.

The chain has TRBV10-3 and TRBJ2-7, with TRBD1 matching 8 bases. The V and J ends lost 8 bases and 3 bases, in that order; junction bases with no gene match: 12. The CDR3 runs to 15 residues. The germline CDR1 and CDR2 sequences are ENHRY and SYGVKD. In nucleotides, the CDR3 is TGTGCCATCGCTAGCGTTGCAGGGGGCAACTACGAGCAGTACTTC. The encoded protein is CAIASVAGGNYEQYF.

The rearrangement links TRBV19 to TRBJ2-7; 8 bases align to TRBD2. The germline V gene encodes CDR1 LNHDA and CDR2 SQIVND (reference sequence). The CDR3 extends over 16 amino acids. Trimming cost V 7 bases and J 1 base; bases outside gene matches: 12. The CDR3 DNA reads TGTGCCAGTAACACCGGGGGGGCGATGGGGTCCTACGAGCAGTACTTC. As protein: CASNTGGAMGSYEQYF.

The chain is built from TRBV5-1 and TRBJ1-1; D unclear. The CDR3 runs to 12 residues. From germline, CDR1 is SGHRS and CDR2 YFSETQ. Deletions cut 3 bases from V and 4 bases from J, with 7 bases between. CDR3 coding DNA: TGCGCCAGCAGCTCGGGGTGCACTGAAGCTTTCTTT. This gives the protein CASSSGCTEAFF.

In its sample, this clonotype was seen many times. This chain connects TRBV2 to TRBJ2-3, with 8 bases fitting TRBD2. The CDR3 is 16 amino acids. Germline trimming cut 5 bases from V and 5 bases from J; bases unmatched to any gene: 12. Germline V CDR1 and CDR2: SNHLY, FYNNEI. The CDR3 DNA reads TGTGCCAGCAGTAAGATCGGGGGGGCCTTGGAAGATACGCAGTATTTT. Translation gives CASSKIGGALEDTQYF.

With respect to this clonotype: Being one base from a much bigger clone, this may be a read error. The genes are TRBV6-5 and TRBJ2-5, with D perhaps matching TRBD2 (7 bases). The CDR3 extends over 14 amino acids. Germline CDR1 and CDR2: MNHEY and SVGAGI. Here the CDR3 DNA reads TGTGCCAGCAGTTTGTCGGGGGGCAAAGAGACCCAGCACTTC. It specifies CASSLSGGKETQHF.

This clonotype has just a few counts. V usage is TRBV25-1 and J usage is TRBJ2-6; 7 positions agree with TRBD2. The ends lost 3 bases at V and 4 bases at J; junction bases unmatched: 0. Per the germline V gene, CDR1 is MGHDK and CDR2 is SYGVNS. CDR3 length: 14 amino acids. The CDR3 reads CASSETSGANVLTF. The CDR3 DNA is TGTGCCAGCAGTGAGACTAGCGGGGCCAACGTCCTGACTTTC. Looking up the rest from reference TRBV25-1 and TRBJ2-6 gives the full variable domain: EADIYQTPRYLVIGTGKKITLECSQTMGHDKMYWYQQDPGMELHLIHYSYGVNSTEKGDLSSESTVSRIRTEHFPLTLESARPSHTSQYLCASSETSGANVLTFGAGSRLTVL.

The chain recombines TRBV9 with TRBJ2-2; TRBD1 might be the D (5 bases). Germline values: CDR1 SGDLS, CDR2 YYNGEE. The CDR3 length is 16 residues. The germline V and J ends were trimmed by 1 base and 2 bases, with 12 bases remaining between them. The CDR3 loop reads CASSVRGDSNTGELFF. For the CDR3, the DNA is TGTGCCAGCAGCGTAAGGGGCGACTCCAACACCGGGGAGCTGTTTTTT.

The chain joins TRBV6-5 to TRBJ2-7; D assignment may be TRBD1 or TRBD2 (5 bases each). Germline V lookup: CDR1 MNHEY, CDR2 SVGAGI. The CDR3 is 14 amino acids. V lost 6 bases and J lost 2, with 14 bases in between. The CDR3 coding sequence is TGTGCCAGCAGGGGGGAGTACGGTCCCTACGAGCAGTACTTC. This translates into CASRGEYGPYEQYF.

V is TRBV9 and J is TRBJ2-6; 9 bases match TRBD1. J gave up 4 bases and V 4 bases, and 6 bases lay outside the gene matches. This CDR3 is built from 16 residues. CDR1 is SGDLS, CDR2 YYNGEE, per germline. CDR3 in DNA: TGTGCCAGCAGCCCCGGGACAGGGTCCGGGGCCAACGTCCTGACTTTC. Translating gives CASSPGTGSGANVLTF.

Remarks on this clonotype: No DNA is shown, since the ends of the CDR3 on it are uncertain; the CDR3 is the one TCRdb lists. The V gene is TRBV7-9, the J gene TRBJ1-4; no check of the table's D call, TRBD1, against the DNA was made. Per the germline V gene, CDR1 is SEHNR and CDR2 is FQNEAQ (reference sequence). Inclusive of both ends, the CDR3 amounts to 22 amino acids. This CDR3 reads CASSFYICSARDLTGGGEKLFF.

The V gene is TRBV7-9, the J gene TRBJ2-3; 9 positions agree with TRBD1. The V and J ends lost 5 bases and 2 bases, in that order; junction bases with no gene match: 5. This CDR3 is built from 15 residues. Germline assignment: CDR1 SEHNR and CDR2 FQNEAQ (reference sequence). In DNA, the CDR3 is TGTGCCAGCAGCATCGGACAGGGGAACACAGATACGCAGTATTTT. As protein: CASSIGQGNTDTQYF.

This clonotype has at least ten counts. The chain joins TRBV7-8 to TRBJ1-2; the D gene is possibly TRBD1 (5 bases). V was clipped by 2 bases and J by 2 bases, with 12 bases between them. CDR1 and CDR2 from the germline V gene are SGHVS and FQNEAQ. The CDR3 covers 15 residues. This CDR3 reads CASSLRPGINYGYTF. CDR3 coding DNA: TGTGCCAGCAGCTTAAGGCCAGGGATCAACTATGGCTACACCTTC.

The CDR3 bases are TGTGCCAGTAGTATTGCCGGCCTATCCGGGACAGGGGCTAGGGGCTACACCTTC. Amino acids: CASSIAGLSGTGARGYTF. The V gene is TRBV19, the J gene TRBJ1-2; 10 nucleotides match TRBD1. V was pared by 3 bases and J by 8 bases, with 18 bases of the junction left unmatched. The germline CDR1 and CDR2 sequences are LNHDA and SQIVND (reference sequence). CDR3 length equals 18 residues.

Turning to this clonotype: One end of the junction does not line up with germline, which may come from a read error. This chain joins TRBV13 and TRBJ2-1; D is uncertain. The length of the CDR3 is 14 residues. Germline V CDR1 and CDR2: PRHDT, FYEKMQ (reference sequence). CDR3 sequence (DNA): TGTGCCAGCAACTTAGGGCGGTACTCCTATGAGCAGTTCTTC. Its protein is CASNLGRYSYEQFF. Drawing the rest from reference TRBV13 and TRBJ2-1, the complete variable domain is AAGVIQSPRHLIKEKRETATLKCYPIPRHDTVYWYQQGPGQDPQFLISFYEKMQSDKGSIPDRFSAQQFSDYHSELNMSSLELGDSALYFCASNLGRYSYEQFFGPGTRLTVL.

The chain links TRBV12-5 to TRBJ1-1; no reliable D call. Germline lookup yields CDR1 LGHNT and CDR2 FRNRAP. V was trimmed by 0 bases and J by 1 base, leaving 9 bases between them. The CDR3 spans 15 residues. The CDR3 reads CASGLVLGPNTEAFF. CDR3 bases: TGTGCTAGTGGTTTGGTACTCGGACCGAACACTGAAGCTTTCTTT.